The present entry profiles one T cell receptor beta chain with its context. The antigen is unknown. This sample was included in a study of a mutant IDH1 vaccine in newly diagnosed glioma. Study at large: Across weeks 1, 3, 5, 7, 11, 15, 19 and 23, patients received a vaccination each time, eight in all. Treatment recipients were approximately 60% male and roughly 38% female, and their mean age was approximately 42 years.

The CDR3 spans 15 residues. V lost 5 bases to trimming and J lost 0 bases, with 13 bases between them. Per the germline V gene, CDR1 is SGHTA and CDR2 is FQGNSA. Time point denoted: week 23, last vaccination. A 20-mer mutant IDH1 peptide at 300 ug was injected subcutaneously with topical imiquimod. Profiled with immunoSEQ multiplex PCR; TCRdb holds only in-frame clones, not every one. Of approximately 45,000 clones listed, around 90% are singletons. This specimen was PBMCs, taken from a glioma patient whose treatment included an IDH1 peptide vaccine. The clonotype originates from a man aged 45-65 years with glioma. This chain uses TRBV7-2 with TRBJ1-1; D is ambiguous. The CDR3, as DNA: TGTGCCAGCAGCCCATATTTTGTCCTGAACACTGAAGCTTTCTTT. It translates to CASSPYFVLNTEAFF.